The TCR beta chain described here comes from a study of cytomegalovirus exposure and HLA in healthy donors. Background on the study: Of the donors genotyped, 398 in all, 75% to 90% fell in the Caucasian-associated ancestry cluster. Study observations and caveats: Among TCR beta chains of equal frequency, HLA-associated ones were more clonally expanded in a later analysis. What a later analysis reportedly showed was that an Asian-associated ancestry cluster had fewer N-insertions than the approximately 700-donor mean.

Turning to this clone: The antigen is undetermined.

The PCR contained 60 Vbeta and 13 Jbeta primers. Measured with immunoSEQ multiplex PCR; TCRdb has only the in-frame clones, and not every one. The sample lists approximately 120,000 clones, just under 70% seen once, with roughly 5.9% in the top ten. The CDR3 totals 15 residues. Germline V gene lookup returns CDR1 MNHEY and CDR2 SMNVEV (reference sequence). The V end was cut by 6 bases, the J end by 9 bases, with 18 bases between. Material for sequencing was PBMCs. The chain couples TRBV27 to TRBJ1-6; D is ambiguous. The TCR sequence derives from a woman between 65 and 79 years old in good health and CMV-seropositive. CDR3 amino acids: CASREDVQIFSPLHF. The CDR3, as DNA: TGTGCCAGCAGGGAGGACGTGCAAATCTTTTCACCCCTCCACTTT.